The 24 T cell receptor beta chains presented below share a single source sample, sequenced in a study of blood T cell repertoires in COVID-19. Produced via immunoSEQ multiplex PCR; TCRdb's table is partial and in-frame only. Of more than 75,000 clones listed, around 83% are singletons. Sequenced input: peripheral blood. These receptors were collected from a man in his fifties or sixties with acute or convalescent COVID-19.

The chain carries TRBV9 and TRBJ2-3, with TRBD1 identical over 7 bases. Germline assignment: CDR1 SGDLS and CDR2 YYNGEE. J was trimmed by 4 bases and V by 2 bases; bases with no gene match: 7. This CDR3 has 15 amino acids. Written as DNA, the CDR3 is TGTGCCAGCAGCGTGACAGGGAGCGGAGCAGATACGCAGTATTTT. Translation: CASSVTGSGADTQYF.

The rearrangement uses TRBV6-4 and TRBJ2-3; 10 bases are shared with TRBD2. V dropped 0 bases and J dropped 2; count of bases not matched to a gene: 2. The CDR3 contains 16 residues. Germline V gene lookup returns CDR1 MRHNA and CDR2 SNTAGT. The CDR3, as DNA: TGTGCCAGCAGTGACTCAGCGGGGGGGCCCACAGATACGCAGTATTTT. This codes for CASSDSAGGPTDTQYF.

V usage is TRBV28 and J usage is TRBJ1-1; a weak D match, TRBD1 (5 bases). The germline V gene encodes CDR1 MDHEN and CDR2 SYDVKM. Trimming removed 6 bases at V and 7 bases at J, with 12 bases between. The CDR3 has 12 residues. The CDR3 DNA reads TGTGCCAGCAGCGTCGGACAACTTGAAGCTTTCTTT. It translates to CASSVGQLEAFF.

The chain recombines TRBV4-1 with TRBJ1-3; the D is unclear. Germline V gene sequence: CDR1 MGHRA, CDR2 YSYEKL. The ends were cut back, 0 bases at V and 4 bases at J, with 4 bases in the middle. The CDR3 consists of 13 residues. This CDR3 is CASSQDAGNTIYF. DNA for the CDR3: TGCGCCAGCAGCCAAGATGCGGGAAACACCATATATTTT.

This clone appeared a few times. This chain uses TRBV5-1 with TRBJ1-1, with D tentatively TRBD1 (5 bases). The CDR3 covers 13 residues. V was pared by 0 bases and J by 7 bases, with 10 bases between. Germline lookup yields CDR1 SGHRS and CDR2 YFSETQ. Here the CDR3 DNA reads TGCGCCAGCAGCTTGGGACAGCTACGTGAAGCTTTCTTT. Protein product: CASSLGQLREAFF.

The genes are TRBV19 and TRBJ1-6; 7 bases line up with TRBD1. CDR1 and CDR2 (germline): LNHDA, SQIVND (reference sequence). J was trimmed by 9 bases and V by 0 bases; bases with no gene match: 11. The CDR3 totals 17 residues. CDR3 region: CASSIDGDGTVGSPLHF. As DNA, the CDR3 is TGTGCCAGTAGTATAGATGGAGACGGGACAGTGGGTTCACCCCTCCACTTT.

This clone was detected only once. The chain's CDR3 is CASSLEGRSGYTF. The DNA of the CDR3 is TGTGCCAGCAGCTTAGAAGGGAGGAGTGGCTACACCTTC. The rearrangement uses TRBV7-9 and TRBJ1-2; D unresolved. This CDR3 contains 13 residues. The germline CDR1 and CDR2 sequences are SEHNR and FQNEAQ (reference sequence). V lost 1 base to trimming and J lost 7 bases, with 10 bases between them.

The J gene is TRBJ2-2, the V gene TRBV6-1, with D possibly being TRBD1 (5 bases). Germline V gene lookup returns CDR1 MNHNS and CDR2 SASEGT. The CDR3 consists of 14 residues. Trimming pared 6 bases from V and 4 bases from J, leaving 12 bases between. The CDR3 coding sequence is TGTGCCAGCAGGGTACAGGAGTTCACCGGGGAGCTGTTTTTT. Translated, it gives CASRVQEFTGELFF.

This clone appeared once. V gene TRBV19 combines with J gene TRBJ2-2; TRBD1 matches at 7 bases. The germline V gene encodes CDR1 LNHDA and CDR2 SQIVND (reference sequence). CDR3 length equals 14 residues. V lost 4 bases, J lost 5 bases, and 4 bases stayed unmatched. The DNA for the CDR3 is TGTGCCAGTAGTACCCAGGGGGTAACCGGGGAGCTGTTTTTT. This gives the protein CASSTQGVTGELFF. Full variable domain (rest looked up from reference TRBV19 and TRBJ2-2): DGGITQSPKYLFRKEGQNVTLSCEQNLNHDAMYWYRQDPGQGLRLIYYSQIVNDFQKGDIAEGYSVSREKKESFPLTVTSAQKNPTAFYLCASSTQGVTGELFFGEGSRLTVL.

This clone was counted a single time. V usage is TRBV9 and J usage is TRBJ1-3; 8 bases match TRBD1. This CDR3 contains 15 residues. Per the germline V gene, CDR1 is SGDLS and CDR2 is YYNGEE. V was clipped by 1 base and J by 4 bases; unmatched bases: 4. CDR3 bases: TGTGCCAGCAGCGTACGGACAGGGACAGGAAACACCATATATTTT. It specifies CASSVRTGTGNTIYF.

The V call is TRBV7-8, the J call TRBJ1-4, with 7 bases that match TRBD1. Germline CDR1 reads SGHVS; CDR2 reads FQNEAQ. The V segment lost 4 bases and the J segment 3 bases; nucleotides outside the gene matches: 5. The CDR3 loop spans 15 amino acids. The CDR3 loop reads CASSSSGQSNEKLFF. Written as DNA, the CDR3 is TGTGCCAGCAGCTCCTCGGGACAGTCTAATGAAAAACTGTTTTTT.

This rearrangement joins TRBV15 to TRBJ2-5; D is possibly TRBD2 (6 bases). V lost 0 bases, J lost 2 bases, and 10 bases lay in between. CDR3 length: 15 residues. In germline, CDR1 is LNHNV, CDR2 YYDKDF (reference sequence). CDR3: CATSRDPGEQETQYF. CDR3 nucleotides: TGTGCCACCAGCAGAGATCCGGGGGAACAAGAGACCCAGTACTTC.

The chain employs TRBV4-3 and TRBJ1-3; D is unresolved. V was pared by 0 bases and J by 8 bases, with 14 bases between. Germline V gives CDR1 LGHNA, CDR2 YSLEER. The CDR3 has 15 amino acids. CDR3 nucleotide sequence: TGCGCCAGCAGCCAAGAAGCGAGGCCCCTGGACACCATATATTTT. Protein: CASSQEARPLDTIYF.

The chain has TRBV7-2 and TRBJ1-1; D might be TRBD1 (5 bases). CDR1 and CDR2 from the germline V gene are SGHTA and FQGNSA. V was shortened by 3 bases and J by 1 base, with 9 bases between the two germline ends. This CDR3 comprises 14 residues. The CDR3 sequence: CASSFRQTNTEAFF. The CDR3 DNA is TGTGCCAGCAGCTTTCGACAGACGAACACTGAAGCTTTCTTT.

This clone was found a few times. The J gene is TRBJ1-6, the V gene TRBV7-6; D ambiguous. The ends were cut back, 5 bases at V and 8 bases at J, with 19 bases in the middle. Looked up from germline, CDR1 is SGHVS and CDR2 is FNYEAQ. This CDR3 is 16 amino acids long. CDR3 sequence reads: CASSPATGGNYSPLHF. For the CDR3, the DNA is TGTGCCAGCAGCCCAGCCACGGGTGGAAACTATTCACCCCTCCACTTT.

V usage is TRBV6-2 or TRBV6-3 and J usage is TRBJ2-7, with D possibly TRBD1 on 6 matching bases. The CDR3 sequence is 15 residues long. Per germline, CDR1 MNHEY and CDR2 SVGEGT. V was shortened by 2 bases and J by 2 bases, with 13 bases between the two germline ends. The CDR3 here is CASSYLPGATYEQYF. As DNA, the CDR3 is TGTGCCAGCAGTTACCTGCCAGGGGCTACCTACGAGCAGTACTTC.

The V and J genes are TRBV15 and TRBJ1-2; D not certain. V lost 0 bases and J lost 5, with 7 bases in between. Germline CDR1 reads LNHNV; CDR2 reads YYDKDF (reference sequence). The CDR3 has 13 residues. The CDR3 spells CATSRDGRYGYTF. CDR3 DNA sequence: TGTGCCACCAGCAGAGATGGCAGGTATGGCTACACCTTC.

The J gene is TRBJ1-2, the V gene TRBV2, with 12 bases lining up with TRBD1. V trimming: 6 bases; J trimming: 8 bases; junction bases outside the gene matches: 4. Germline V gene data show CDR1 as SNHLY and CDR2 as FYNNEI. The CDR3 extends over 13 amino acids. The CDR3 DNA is TGTGCCAGCAGGGGACAGGGGGCGGGAGGCTACACCTTC. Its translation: CASRGQGAGGYTF.

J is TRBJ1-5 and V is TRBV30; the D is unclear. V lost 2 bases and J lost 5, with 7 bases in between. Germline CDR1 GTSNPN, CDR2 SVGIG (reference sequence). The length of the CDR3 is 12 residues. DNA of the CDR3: TGTGCCTGGAGTTACGGGTATCAGCCCCAGCATTTT. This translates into CAWSYGYQPQHF.

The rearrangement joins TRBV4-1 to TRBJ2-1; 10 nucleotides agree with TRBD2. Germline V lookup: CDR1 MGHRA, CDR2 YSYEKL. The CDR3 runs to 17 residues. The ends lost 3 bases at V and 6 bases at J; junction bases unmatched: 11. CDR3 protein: CASSQSNSGGTFNEQFF. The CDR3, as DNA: TGCGCCAGCAGCCAGTCGAATAGCGGGGGGACCTTCAATGAGCAGTTCTTC.

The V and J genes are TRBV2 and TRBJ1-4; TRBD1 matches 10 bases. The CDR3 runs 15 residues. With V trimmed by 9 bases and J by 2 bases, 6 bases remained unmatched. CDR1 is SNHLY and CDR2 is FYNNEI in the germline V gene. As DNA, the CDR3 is TGTGCCAGTTCCGCGACAGGGGGCACTAATGAAAAACTGTTTTTT. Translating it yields CASSATGGTNEKLFF.

CDR3 sequence reads: CASSQRGGSGNTIYF. Here the CDR3 DNA reads TGTGCCAGCAGCCAAAGAGGGGGTTCTGGAAACACCATATATTTT. The chain is built from TRBV3-1 (or the pseudogene TRBV3-2) and TRBJ1-3; D may be TRBD1 (6 bases). The germline V and J ends were trimmed by 2 bases and 1 base, with 9 bases remaining between them. Germline V gene sequence: CDR1 LGHDT, CDR2 YNNKEL (reference sequence). The CDR3 has 15 residues.

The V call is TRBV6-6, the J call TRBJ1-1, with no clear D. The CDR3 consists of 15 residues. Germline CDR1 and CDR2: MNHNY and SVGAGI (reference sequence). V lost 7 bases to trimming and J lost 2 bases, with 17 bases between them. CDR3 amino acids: CASNPPNAGNTEAFF. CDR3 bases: TGTGCCAGCAACCCCCCGAATGCGGGAAACACTGAAGCTTTCTTT.

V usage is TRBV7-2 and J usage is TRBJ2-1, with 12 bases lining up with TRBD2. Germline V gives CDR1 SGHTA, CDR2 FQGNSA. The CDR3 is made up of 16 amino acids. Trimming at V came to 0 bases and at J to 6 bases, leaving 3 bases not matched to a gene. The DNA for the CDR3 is TGTGCCAGCAGCTTAGCGGCTAGCGGGGGGGCCAATGAGCAGTTCTTC. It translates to CASSLAASGGANEQFF.